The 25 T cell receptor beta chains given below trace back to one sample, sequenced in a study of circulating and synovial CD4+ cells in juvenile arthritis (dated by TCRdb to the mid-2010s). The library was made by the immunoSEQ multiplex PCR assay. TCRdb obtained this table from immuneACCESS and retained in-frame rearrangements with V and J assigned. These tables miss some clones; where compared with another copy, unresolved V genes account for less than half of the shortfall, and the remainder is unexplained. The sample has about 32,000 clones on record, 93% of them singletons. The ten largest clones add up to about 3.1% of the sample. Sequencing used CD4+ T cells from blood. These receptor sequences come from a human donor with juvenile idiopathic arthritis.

CDR3 sequence: CASSVPLTGYNEQFF. The CDR3 nucleotides are TGTGCCAGCAGTGTCCCCCTGACAGGTTACAATGAGCAGTTCTTC. The chain links TRBV2 to TRBJ2-1, with a possible D match to TRBD1 (6 bases). From germline, CDR1 is SNHLY and CDR2 FYNNEI. The germline V and J ends were trimmed by 4 bases and 4 bases, with 14 bases remaining between them. CDR3 length: 15 residues.

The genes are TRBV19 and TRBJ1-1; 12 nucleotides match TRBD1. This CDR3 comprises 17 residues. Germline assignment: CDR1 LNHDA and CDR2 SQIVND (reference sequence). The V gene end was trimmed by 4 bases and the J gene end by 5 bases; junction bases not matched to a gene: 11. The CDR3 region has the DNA TGTGCCAGTAGTAATCGTCCCGGGACAGGGGGCCGGACTGAAGCTTTCTTT. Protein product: CASSNRPGTGGRTEAFF.

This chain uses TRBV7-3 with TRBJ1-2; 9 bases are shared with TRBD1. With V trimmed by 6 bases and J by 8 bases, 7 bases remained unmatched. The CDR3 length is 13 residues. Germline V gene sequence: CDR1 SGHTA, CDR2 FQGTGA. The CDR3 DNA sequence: TGTGCCAGCAGTTGGGACAGGGAGAGCGGCTACACCTTC. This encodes CASSWDRESGYTF.

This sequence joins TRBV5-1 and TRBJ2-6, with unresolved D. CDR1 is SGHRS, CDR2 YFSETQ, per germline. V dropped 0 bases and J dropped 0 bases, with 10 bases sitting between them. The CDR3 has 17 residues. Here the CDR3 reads CASSLAGSTSGANVLTF. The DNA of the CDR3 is TGCGCCAGCAGCTTGGCCGGGTCGACCTCTGGGGCCAACGTCCTGACTTTC.

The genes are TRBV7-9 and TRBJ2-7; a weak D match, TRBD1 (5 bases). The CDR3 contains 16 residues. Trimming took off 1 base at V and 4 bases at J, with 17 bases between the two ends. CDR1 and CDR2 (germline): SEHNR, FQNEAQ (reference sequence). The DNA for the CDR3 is TGTGCCAGCAGCTTAGTCGCCGTAGGGAAGGGGTACGAGCAGTACTTC. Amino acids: CASSLVAVGKGYEQYF.

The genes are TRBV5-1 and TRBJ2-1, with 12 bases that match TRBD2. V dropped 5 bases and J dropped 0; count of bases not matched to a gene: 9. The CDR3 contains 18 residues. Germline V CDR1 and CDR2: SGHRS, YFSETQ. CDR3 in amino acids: CASSRGKTSGSSYNEQFF. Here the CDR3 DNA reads TGCGCCAGCAGTCGGGGGAAGACTAGCGGGAGCTCCTACAATGAGCAGTTCTTC.

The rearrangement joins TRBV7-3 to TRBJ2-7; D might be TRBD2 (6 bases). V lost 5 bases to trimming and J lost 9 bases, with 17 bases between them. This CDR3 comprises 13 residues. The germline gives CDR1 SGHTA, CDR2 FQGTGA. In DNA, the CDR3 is TGTGCCAGCAGCGAGGGGCGGAGGGAACGGCAGTACTTC. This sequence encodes CASSEGRRERQYF. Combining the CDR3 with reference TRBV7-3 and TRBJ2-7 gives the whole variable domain GAGVSQTPSNKVTEKGKYVELRCDPISGHTALYWYRQSLGQGPEFLIYFQGTGAADDSGLPNDRFFAVRPEGSVSTLKIQRTERGDSAVYLCASSEGRRERQYFGPGTRLTVT.

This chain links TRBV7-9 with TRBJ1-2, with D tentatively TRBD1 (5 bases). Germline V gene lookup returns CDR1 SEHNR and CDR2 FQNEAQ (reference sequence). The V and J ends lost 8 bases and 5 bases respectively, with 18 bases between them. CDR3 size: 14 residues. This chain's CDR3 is CASLGPGQGYGYTF. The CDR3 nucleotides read TGTGCCAGCCTTGGCCCCGGCCAGGGTTATGGCTACACCTTC.

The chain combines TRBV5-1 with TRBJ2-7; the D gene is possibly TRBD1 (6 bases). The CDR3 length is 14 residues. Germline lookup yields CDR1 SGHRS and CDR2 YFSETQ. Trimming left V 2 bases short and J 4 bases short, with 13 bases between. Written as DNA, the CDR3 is TGCGCCAGCAGCTTTTGGCACAGGGATTACGAGCAGTACTTC. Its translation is CASSFWHRDYEQYF.

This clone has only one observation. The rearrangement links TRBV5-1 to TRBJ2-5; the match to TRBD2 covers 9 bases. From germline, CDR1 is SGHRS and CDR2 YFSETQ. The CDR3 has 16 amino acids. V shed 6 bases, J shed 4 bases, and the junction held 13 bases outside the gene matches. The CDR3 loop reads CASKGGSGTSRETQYF. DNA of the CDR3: TGCGCCAGCAAGGGGGGATCCGGGACTAGCAGAGAGACCCAGTACTTC.

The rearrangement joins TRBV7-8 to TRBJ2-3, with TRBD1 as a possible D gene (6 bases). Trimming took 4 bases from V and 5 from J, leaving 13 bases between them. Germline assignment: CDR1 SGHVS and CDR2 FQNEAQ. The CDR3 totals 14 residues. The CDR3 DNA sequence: TGTGCCAGCAGCTCAACCCGAGGGGGAGATACGCAGTATTTT. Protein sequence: CASSSTRGGDTQYF.

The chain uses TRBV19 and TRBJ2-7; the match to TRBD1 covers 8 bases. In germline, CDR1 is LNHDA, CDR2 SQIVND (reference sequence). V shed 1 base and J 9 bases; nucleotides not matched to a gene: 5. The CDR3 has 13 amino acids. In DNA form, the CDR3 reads TGTGCCAGTAGTATAGGACAGGGGCAGGGGCAGTACTTC. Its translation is CASSIGQGQGQYF.

The CDR3 is CASSPSSRGKNIQYF. CDR3 in DNA: TGTGCCAGCAGCCCTTCGTCCCGGGGCAAAAACATTCAGTACTTC. The V and J genes are TRBV7-9 and TRBJ2-4, with D possibly matching TRBD2 (5 bases). V gave up 5 bases and J gave up 3 bases, with 14 bases separating them. Germline V gene lookup returns CDR1 SEHNR and CDR2 FQNEAQ (reference sequence). CDR3 length: 15 residues.

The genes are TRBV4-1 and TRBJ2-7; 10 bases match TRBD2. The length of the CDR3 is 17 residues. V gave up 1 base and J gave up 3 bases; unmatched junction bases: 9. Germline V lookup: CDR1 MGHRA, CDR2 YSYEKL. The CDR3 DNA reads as TGCGCCAGCAGCCAAGGCGGACTAGCGGATAACAGCTACGAGCAGTACTTC. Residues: CASSQGGLADNSYEQYF.

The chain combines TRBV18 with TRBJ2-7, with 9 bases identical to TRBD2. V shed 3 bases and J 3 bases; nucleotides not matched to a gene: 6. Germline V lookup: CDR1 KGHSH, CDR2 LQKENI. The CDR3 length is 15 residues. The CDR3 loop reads CASSPVLAGNYEQYF. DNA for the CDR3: TGTGCCAGCTCACCCGTCCTAGCGGGGAACTACGAGCAGTACTTC.

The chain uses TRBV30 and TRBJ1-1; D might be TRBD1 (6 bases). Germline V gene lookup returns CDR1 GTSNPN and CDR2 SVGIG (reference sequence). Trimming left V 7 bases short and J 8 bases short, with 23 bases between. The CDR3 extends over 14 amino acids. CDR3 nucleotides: TGTGCCTTCCTCCGGGACACCCTTTTGTCGGAAGCTTTCTTT. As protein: CAFLRDTLLSEAFF.

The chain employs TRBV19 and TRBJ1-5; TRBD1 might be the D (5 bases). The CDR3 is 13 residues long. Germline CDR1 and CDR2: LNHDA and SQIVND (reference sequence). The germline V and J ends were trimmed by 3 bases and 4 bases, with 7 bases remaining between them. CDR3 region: CASSIGGNQPQHF. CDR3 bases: TGTGCCAGTAGTATCGGGGGAAATCAGCCCCAGCATTTT. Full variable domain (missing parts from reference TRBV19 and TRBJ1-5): DGGITQSPKYLFRKEGQNVTLSCEQNLNHDAMYWYRQDPGQGLRLIYYSQIVNDFQKGDIAEGYSVSREKKESFPLTVTSAQKNPTAFYLCASSIGGNQPQHFGDGTRLSIL.

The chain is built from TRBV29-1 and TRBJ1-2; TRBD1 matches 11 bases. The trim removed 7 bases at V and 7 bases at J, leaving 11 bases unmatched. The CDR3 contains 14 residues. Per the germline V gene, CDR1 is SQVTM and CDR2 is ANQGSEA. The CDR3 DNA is TGCAGCGCCCCTTCCGGGACAGGGGGATCTGGCTACACCTTC. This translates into CSAPSGTGGSGYTF. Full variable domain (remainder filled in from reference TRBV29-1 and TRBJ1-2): SAVISQKPSRDICQRGTSLTIQCQVDSQVTMMFWYRQQPGQSLTLIATANQGSEATYESGFVIDKFPISRPNLTFSTLTVSNMSPEDSSIYLCSAPSGTGGSGYTFGSGTRLTVV.

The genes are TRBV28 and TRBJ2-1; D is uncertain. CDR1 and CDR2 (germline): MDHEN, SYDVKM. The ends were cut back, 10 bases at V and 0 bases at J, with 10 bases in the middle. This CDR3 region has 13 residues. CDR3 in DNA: TGTGCCACTCGTGAGAGCTCCTACAATGAGCAGTTCTTC. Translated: CATRESSYNEQFF.

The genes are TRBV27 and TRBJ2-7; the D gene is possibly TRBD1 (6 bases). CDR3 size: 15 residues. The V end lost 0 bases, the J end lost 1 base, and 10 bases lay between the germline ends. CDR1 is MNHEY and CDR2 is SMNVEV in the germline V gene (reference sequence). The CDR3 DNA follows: TGTGCCAGCAGTTTATCGGGGCAGGGGTCCTACGAGCAGTACTTC. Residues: CASSLSGQGSYEQYF.

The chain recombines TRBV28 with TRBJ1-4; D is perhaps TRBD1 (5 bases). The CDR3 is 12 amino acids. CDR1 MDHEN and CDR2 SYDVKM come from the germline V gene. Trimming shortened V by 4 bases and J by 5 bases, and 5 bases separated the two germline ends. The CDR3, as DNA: TGTGCCAGCAGTTGGACAAATGAAAAACTGTTTTTT. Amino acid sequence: CASSWTNEKLFF.

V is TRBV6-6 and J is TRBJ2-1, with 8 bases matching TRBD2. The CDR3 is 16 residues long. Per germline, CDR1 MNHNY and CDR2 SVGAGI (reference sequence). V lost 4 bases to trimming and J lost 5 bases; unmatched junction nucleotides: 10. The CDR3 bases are TGTGCCAGCAGTTCCATGTCCGGGACTAGAAACAATGAGCAGTTCTTC. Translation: CASSSMSGTRNNEQFF.

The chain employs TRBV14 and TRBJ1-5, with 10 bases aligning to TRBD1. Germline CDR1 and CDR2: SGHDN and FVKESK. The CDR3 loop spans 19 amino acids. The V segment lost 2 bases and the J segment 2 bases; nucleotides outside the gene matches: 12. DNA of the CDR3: TGTGCCAGCAGCCAACTCCGGGACAGGGGCGTATTAGGCAATCAGCCCCAGCATTTT. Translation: CASSQLRDRGVLGNQPQHF.

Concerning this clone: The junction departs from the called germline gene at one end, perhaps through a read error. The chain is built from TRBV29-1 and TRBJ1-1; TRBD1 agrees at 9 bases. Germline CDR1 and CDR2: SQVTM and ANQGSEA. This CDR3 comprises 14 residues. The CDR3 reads CSVEGTGTDTEAFF. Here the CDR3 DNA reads TGCAGCGTCGAAGGGACAGGGACGGACACTGAAGCTTTCTTT.

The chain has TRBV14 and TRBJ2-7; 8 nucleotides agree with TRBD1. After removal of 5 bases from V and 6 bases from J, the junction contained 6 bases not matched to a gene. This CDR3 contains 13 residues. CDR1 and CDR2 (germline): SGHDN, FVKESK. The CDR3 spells CASSTHDRGEQYF. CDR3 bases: TGTGCCAGCAGCACCCATGACAGGGGCGAGCAGTACTTC.